Each of the 29 T cell receptor beta chains below was sequenced from the same sample in a study of regulatory T cells in long-lasting Graves disease (dated by TCRdb to 2020 to 2022). The library was prepared using multiplex PCR. The data were produced on an Illumina HiSeq 4000. iRepertoire HTBI primers and Arm-PCR amplification of CDR3 regions were used to construct TCR beta libraries. TCRdb itself trimmed the public reads at Q25 with fastp, ran MiXCR and retained productive beta chains. CDR3 protein duplicates are merged, each entry listing the most common genes and DNA. The sample contains roughly 500,000 distinct CDR3 sequences, 22% of them found a single time. 13% of the sample is held by the ten biggest clonotypes. The sample's time point, from its label and the paper: persistent/refractory GD, antithyroid drugs over 5 years with positive TRAb. RNA was extracted from PBMCs in TRIzol for both TCR sequencing and RNA sequencing.

The sample consisted of peripheral blood mononuclear cells (PBMCs), taken when the disease was refractory, from a patient treated with antithyroid drugs. The receptors originated from a female donor with Graves disease.

This clonotype occurred many times. The chain has TRBV15 and TRBJ1-2, with TRBD1 matching 9 bases. This CDR3 has 13 amino acids. Trimming took 3 bases from V and 8 from J; bases not matched to a gene: 4. CDR1 is LNHNV, CDR2 YYDKDF, per germline (reference sequence). DNA for the CDR3: TGTGCCACCAGCAGGGAAGACAGGGGGGGCTACACCTTC. Its translation is CATSREDRGGYTF.

In regard to this clonotype: A read error is possible here, since a much larger clone lies one base away. The chain employs TRBV27 and TRBJ1-4; D gene ambiguous. Germline V gene lookup returns CDR1 MNHEY and CDR2 SMNVEV (reference sequence). The CDR3 runs 15 residues. In nucleotides, the CDR3 is TGTGCCAGCAGTTTGGGAGACGCAACTAGTGAAAAACTGTTTTTT. This sequence encodes CASSLGDATSEKLFF.

This clonotype was counted ten times or more. V is TRBV28 and J is TRBJ2-7; TRBD2 might be the D (7 bases). The V gene's germline CDR1 is MDHEN and CDR2 SYDVKM. This CDR3 region has 15 residues. V shed 5 bases and J shed 1 base, with 15 bases lying between them. CDR3 sequence: CASSPVGGVSYEQYF. CDR3 coding DNA: TGTGCCAGCAGTCCCGTAGGGGGGGTATCCTACGAGCAGTACTTC.

The table lists this clonotype with many counts. V and J are TRBV24-1 and TRBJ1-5, with D possibly matching TRBD1 (5 bases). The CDR3 is made up of 14 amino acids. Trimming cost V 7 bases and J 6 bases, with 15 bases left between them. Germline CDR1 reads KGHDR; CDR2 reads SFDVKD. The CDR3 coding sequence is TGTGCCACCAGCGAGGCTAGGGGAACTCAGCCCCAGCATTTT. It codes for CATSEARGTQPQHF.

This sequence joins TRBV5-6 and TRBJ1-4; D is possibly TRBD1 (5 bases). CDR1 and CDR2 (germline): SGHDT, YYEEEE. The CDR3 length is 14 residues. V gave up 3 bases and J gave up 4 bases, with 10 bases separating them. The CDR3 bases are TGTGCCAGCAGCTGGGGACCGTATAATGAAAAACTGTTTTTT. It is translated as CASSWGPYNEKLFF.

Comment on this clonotype: Germline and junction disagree at one end, which may indicate a read error. CDR3 DNA: TGCAGTGCTCACAGGAGTAGTCTTTACAATGGGCAGTTCTTC. This encodes CSAHRSSLYNGQFF. The rearrangement joins TRBV20-1 to TRBJ2-1; the D gene is possibly TRBD1 (5 bases). Germline V gene sequence: CDR1 DFQATT, CDR2 SNEGSKA (reference sequence). CDR3 length: 14 amino acids.

The V gene is TRBV7-9, the J gene TRBJ1-5; no firm D call. Germline V gene lookup returns CDR1 SEHNR and CDR2 FQNEAQ (reference sequence). The CDR3 is made up of 14 amino acids. V lost 1 base to trimming and J lost 7 bases, with 11 bases between them. CDR3 in amino acids: CASSLGPGGQPQHF. CDR3 DNA: TGTGCCAGCAGCTTAGGGCCCGGTGGACAGCCCCAGCATTTT.

There are a few counts of this clonotype. This rearrangement joins TRBV7-2 to TRBJ1-1, with D tentatively TRBD1 (5 bases). V gave up 2 bases and J gave up 4 bases, with 17 bases separating them. The CDR3 extends over 16 amino acids. The germline CDR1 and CDR2 sequences are SGHTA and FQGNSA. The CDR3 protein is CASSLNTGGSGTEAFF. The CDR3 nucleotides are TGTGCCAGCAGCTTAAATACAGGCGGGAGTGGCACTGAAGCTTTCTTT.

This sequence joins TRBV7-9 and TRBJ2-7, with 10 bases that match TRBD2. V dropped 5 bases and J dropped 2; count of bases not matched to a gene: 6. Per germline, CDR1 SEHNR and CDR2 FQNEAQ (reference sequence). This CDR3 contains 15 residues. The CDR3 loop reads CASSLLAGDAYEQYF. The CDR3 coding sequence is TGTGCCAGCAGCCTCCTAGCGGGAGACGCCTACGAGCAGTACTTC.

This clonotype was recorded at least ten times. The gene calls are TRBV2 and TRBJ1-2, with a tentative D call TRBD1 (5 bases). Germline loops: CDR1 SNHLY, CDR2 FYNNEI. This CDR3 is 15 amino acids long. V lost 6 bases and J 4 bases, leaving 18 bases between the germline ends. Here the CDR3 reads CASRTDSLGAYGYTF. CDR3 nucleotides: TGTGCCAGCAGAACCGACAGCCTCGGGGCCTATGGCTACACCTTC.

This clonotype was detected a few times. This chain uses TRBV6-1 with TRBJ2-7, with D maybe TRBD2 (5 bases). The CDR3 length is 15 residues. The germline gives CDR1 MNHNS, CDR2 SASEGT. The V and J ends lost 7 bases and 0 bases respectively, with 16 bases between them. CDR3 protein: CASTLGSLSSYEQYF. The CDR3 DNA reads TGTGCCAGCACCCTGGGGAGTTTAAGCTCCTACGAGCAGTACTTC.

The chain combines TRBV7-9 with TRBJ1-1, with unresolved D. CDR1 is SEHNR and CDR2 is FQNEAQ in the germline V gene (reference sequence). Between the trimmed V and J ends, which lost 4 bases and 4 bases, there was a span of 13 bases. The CDR3 has 14 residues. CDR3 amino acids: CASSSRTLSTEAFF. In nucleotides, the CDR3 is TGTGCCAGCAGCTCACGGACCTTGAGCACTGAAGCTTTCTTT.

The chain has TRBV20-1 and TRBJ1-4; 8 nucleotides agree with TRBD1. Germline V gene sequence: CDR1 DFQATT, CDR2 SNEGSKA (reference sequence). CDR3 size: 17 residues. Germline trimming cut 4 bases from V and 7 bases from J; bases unmatched to any gene: 17. The CDR3 bases are TGCAGTGCTACAACAACCGGGACAGGACCTAACAGTGAAAAACTGTTTTTT. Translation: CSATTTGTGPNSEKLFF.

The chain employs TRBV19 and TRBJ1-4, with TRBD1 matching 8 bases. This CDR3 region has 16 residues. Germline CDR1 LNHDA, CDR2 SQIVND (reference sequence). V was clipped by 4 bases and J by 8 bases; unmatched bases: 12. CDR3 DNA sequence: TGTGCCAGTAGTACTAAGCCGGGACAGGTCGAGGAAAAACTGTTTTTT. Its protein is CASSTKPGQVEEKLFF.

This clonotype has ten or more counts. The V and J genes are TRBV28 and TRBJ2-5; 7 bases match TRBD1. After removal of 6 bases from V and 2 bases from J, the junction contained 12 bases not matched to a gene. Germline V gives CDR1 MDHEN, CDR2 SYDVKM. This CDR3 region has 16 residues. The CDR3 sequence: CASSPHGTEVQETQYF. The CDR3 region has the DNA TGTGCCAGCAGCCCACACGGGACAGAAGTTCAAGAGACCCAGTACTTC.

This clonotype appeared a few times. The J gene is TRBJ2-1, the V gene TRBV20-1; 9 bases line up with TRBD2. With 6 bases clipped from V and 7 bases from J, the junction kept 7 bases outside the gene matches. Germline V gene data show CDR1 as DFQATT and CDR2 as SNEGSKA (reference sequence). CDR3 length equals 13 residues. CDR3: CSADSGGNNEQFF. Here the CDR3 DNA reads TGCAGTGCCGACAGCGGGGGGAATAATGAGCAGTTCTTC.

Many counts were recorded for this clonotype. The V gene is TRBV27, the J gene TRBJ1-5, with D tentatively TRBD1 (5 bases). The CDR3 spans 15 residues. V was pared by 5 bases and J by 2 bases, with 13 bases between. Germline values: CDR1 MNHEY, CDR2 SMNVEV (reference sequence). The CDR3 here is CASSKTGLGNQPQHF. The CDR3 DNA follows: TGTGCCAGCAGTAAAACAGGTTTAGGCAATCAGCCCCAGCATTTT.

The table lists this clonotype with many counts. The chain links TRBV6-1 to TRBJ1-5; D is unclear. V lost 7 bases to trimming and J lost 1 base, with 8 bases between them. This CDR3 spans 13 amino acids. Germline-derived CDR1 and CDR2 are MNHNS and SASEGT. The CDR3 sequence: CASIPDSNQPQHF. CDR3 in DNA: TGTGCCAGCATTCCGGACAGCAATCAGCCCCAGCATTTT.

The chain employs TRBV29-1 and TRBJ2-2, with D possibly matching TRBD2 (6 bases). V was pared by 4 bases and J by 2 bases, with 11 bases between. The CDR3 consists of 14 residues. The germline V gene has CDR1 SQVTM and CDR2 ANQGSEA. The DNA for the CDR3 is TGCAGCGTTGTAGGCGGGGTTAACACCGGGGAGCTGTTTTTT. Protein sequence: CSVVGGVNTGELFF.

This clonotype was recorded many times. V usage is TRBV27 and J usage is TRBJ2-5; TRBD2 matches at 10 bases. J lost 5 bases, V lost 5 bases, and 11 bases had no gene match. Germline V lookup: CDR1 MNHEY, CDR2 SMNVEV (reference sequence). The CDR3 spans 16 residues. The CDR3 DNA is TGTGCCAGCAGTGCCCTGGGCAGCGGGGGGGCGGAGACCCAGTACTTC. It codes for CASSALGSGGAETQYF.

The chain uses TRBV7-3 and TRBJ1-1; D remains unclear. Per germline, CDR1 SGHTA and CDR2 FQGTGA. The CDR3 runs 15 residues. V was trimmed by 4 bases and J by 4 bases, leaving 16 bases between them. This CDR3 is CASSSRSGEGTEAFF. The CDR3 DNA is TGTGCCAGCAGCTCAAGGTCGGGTGAGGGCACTGAAGCTTTCTTT.

This chain joins TRBV13 and TRBJ1-1, with D unclear. Germline V gene lookup returns CDR1 PRHDT and CDR2 FYEKMQ (reference sequence). The CDR3 has 13 amino acids. V shed 8 bases and J shed 6 bases, with 16 bases lying between them. CDR3 in DNA: TGTGCCAGCTCTCAGGCTGTGAAAGCTGAAGCTTTCTTT. Translated, it gives CASSQAVKAEAFF.

This clonotype was seen many times. The V gene is TRBV28, the J gene TRBJ2-2, with D perhaps assigned TRBD1 or TRBD2 (5 bases each). Germline V gene data show CDR1 as MDHEN and CDR2 as SYDVKM. Trimming stripped 7 bases from V and 0 bases from J, with 12 bases between. The CDR3 is 15 residues long. CDR3 DNA: TGTGCCAGCACCCACGGGACCGCGAACACCGGGGAGCTGTTTTTT. This translates into CASTHGTANTGELFF.

This clonotype was detected ten times or more. V is TRBV7-6 and J is TRBJ1-1, with D perhaps matching TRBD1 (5 bases). CDR1 is SGHVS and CDR2 is FNYEAQ in the germline V gene. V was cut by 1 base and J by 7 bases, with 13 bases left in between. The CDR3 consists of 14 residues. CDR3 nucleotide sequence: TGTGCCAGCAGCTTAGGTCCCGGGGGGGATGAAGCTTTCTTT. The encoded protein is CASSLGPGGDEAFF.

This clonotype was counted ten times or more. The chain is built from TRBV28 and TRBJ1-2; 8 bases match TRBD1. There are 15 residues in the CDR3. CDR1 and CDR2 (germline): MDHEN, SYDVKM. The ends lost 6 bases at V and 4 bases at J; junction bases unmatched: 10. The CDR3 DNA sequence: TGTGCCAGCAGCCCCCCCGGACAGGGACGCTATGGCTACACCTTC. This codes for CASSPPGQGRYGYTF.

The sample holds a few counts of this clonotype. This CDR3 is CASSIFPSELFF. The DNA for the CDR3 is TGTGCCAGTAGTATTTTTCCCTCAGAGCTGTTTTTT. V usage is TRBV19 and J usage is TRBJ2-2; D gene unclear. The CDR3 loop spans 12 amino acids. Trimming stripped 3 bases from V and 11 bases from J, with 10 bases between. The germline V gene encodes CDR1 LNHDA and CDR2 SQIVND (reference sequence). The full variable domain, in which reference TRBV19 and TRBJ2-2 provide the parts outside the CDR3, is DGGITQSPKYLFRKEGQNVTLSCEQNLNHDAMYWYRQDPGQGLRLIYYSQIVNDFQKGDIAEGYSVSREKKESFPLTVTSAQKNPTAFYLCASSIFPSELFFGEGSRLTVL.

This chain joins TRBV30 and TRBJ1-5, with D uncertain. This CDR3 is built from 13 residues. CDR1 is GTSNPN, CDR2 SVGIG, per germline (reference sequence). Trimming left V 2 bases short and J 1 base short, with 6 bases between. CDR3 DNA sequence: TGTGCCTGGAGTCGTCTGAGCAATCAGCCCCAGCATTTT. It translates to CAWSRLSNQPQHF.

This clonotype has only a few counts. The chain uses TRBV20-1 and TRBJ2-1; 10 bases are shared with TRBD2. Germline loops: CDR1 DFQATT, CDR2 SNEGSKA (reference sequence). Trimming took 1 base from V and 4 from J; bases not matched to a gene: 7. This CDR3 spans 16 amino acids. Here the CDR3 reads CSARVGAGGLYNEQFF. The CDR3 DNA sequence: TGCAGTGCTAGAGTTGGAGCGGGGGGGCTGTACAATGAGCAGTTCTTC.

This clonotype came up many times. The chain carries TRBV12-3 or TRBV12-4 and TRBJ1-5, with a possible D match to TRBD1 (5 bases). CDR3 length equals 14 residues. Trimming cost V 8 bases and J 7 bases, with 18 bases left between them. The CDR3 region is CASGSEGVWQPQHF. CDR3 bases: TGTGCCAGCGGTTCCGAAGGGGTCTGGCAGCCCCAGCATTTT.